This record looks at one TCR beta chain sequence and its context. This table comes from immunoSEQ multiplex PCR, and its TCRdb copy is limited to in-frame clones, with some not included. The sample comprises about 200,000 clones, 60% to 85% of which are singletons, and around 5.4% rests with the top ten. The data were obtained in a study of blood T cell repertoires in COVID-19. Germline CDR1 LGHDT, CDR2 YNNKEL (reference sequence). Between the trimmed V and J ends, which lost 4 bases and 12 bases, there was a span of 22 bases. CDR3 length: 14 residues. The specimen sequenced was peripheral blood. V and J are TRBV3-1 (or the pseudogene TRBV3-2) and TRBJ2-7, with TRBD2 as a possible D gene (7 bases). This TCR derives from a woman between 65 and 79 years old with acute or convalescent COVID-19. The CDR3 is CASSPRVSAGASYF. DNA of the CDR3: TGTGCCAGCAGCCCCCGTGTGAGTGCGGGGGCGTCGTACTTC.